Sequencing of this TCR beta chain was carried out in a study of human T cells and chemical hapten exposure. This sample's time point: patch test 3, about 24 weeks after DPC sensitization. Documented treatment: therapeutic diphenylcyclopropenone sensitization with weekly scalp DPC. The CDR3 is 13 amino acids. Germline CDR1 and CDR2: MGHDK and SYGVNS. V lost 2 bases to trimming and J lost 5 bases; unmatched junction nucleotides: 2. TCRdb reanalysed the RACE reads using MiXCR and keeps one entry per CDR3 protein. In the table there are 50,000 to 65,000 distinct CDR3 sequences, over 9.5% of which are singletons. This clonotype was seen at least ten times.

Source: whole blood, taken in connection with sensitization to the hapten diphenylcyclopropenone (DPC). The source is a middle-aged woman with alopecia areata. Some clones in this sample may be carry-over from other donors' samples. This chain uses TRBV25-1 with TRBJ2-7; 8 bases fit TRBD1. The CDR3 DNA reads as TGTGCCAGCAGTGAACAGGGGGCTGACGAGCAGTACTTC. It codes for CASSEQGADEQYF.